The rows below give T cell receptor beta chains drawn from one sample of a study of blood T cell repertoires in COVID-19. Only in-frame clones appear in the TCRdb table, and some are missing; sequencing was by immunoSEQ multiplex PCR. The profile shows 150,000 to 200,000 clones, around 90% of them singletons. Sequenced material: peripheral blood. These receptors were taken from a man between 60 and 75 years old with active or convalescent COVID-19. CDR3s include the opening cysteine and the closing phenylalanine or tryptophan. The D gene is left open where the match is weak. Not all rows give a size; the values are once, few, many and, for expanded clones, a class.

D gene	V gene	J gene	clone size	CDR3 length	CDR3 protein	CDR3 DNA
.	TRBV6-5	TRBJ2-5	once	15	CASSYSIAVEETQYF	TGTGCCAGCAGTTACTCGATAGCGGTGGAAGAGACCCAGTACTTC
TRBD1	TRBV28	TRBJ2-7	.	14	CASRDGTAYYEQYF	TGTGCCAGCAGGGACGGGACAGCTTACTACGAGCAGTACTTC
.	TRBV7-6	TRBJ1-1	.	14	CASSFPYMGPEAFF	TGTGCCAGCAGCTTCCCCTACATGGGGCCTGAAGCTTTCTTT
TRBD1	TRBV15	TRBJ2-2	.	15	CATSRDSRGHGELFF	TGTGCCACCAGCAGAGATTCCAGGGGGCACGGGGAGCTGTTTTTT
TRBD2	TRBV7-3	TRBJ2-3	.	14	CASSPWASGGEKYF	TGTGCCAGCAGCCCCTGGGCTAGCGGGGGAGAAAAGTATTTT
.	TRBV9	TRBJ2-1	.	15	CASSVGGFSYNEQFF	TGTGCCAGCAGCGTAGGAGGGTTCTCCTACAATGAGCAGTTCTTC
.	TRBV9	TRBJ1-2	.	13	CASSVQGFNGYTF	TGTGCCAGCAGCGTACAGGGGTTCAATGGCTACACCTTC
TRBD1	TRBV5-1	TRBJ1-2	.	16	CASSLAPGQGGYGYTF	TGCGCCAGCAGCTTGGCCCCGGGACAGGGGGGTTATGGCTACACCTTC
.	TRBV5-1	TRBJ2-2	few	13	CASSFLITGELFF	TGCGCCAGCAGCTTTCTTATTACCGGGGAGCTGTTTTTT
.	TRBV11-2	TRBJ1-1	few	16	CASSPRVGGSNTEAFF	TGTGCCAGCAGCCCCCGGGTTGGGGGGTCGAACACTGAAGCTTTCTTT
.	TRBV23-1	TRBJ2-1	.	16	CASSQSSQAPYNEQFF	TGCGCCAGCAGTCAATCATCTCAGGCACCGTACAATGAGCAGTTCTTC
.	TRBV20-1	TRBJ1-1	.	12	CSASQGNTEAFF	TGCAGTGCTAGTCAGGGAAACACTGAAGCTTTCTTT
.	TRBV7-9	TRBJ1-1	once	15	CASSTKGGRPMEAFF	TGTGCCAGCAGCACTAAGGGGGGGCGACCGATGGAAGCTTTCTTT
.	TRBV19	TRBJ1-1	.	16	CASSIDPYRVNTEAFF	TGTGCCAGTAGTATAGATCCCTACAGAGTCAACACTGAAGCTTTCTTT
TRBD1	TRBV9	TRBJ2-2	.	14	CASSAQQGGGELFF	TGTGCCAGCAGCGCTCAACAGGGGGGCGGGGAGCTGTTTTTT
TRBD1	TRBV3-1/TRBV3-2	TRBJ1-3	.	15	CASSLGTGGRNTIYF	TGTGCCAGCAGCCTGGGGACAGGGGGGCGAAACACCATATATTTT
TRBD2	TRBV2	TRBJ2-5	.	17	CASSLGGSGGPGKTQYF	TGTGCCAGCAGTCTCGGGGGTAGCGGGGGCCCCGGGAAGACCCAGTACTTC
.	TRBV13	TRBJ2-7	.	15	CASSSNRGGTYEQYF	TGTGCCAGCAGCTCCAATAGGGGGGGCACCTACGAGCAGTACTTC
.	TRBV5-4	TRBJ1-1	.	14	CASSMDSMNTEAFF	TGTGCCAGCAGCATGGACAGCATGAACACTGAAGCTTTCTTT
.	TRBV27	TRBJ2-7	.	16	CASSFEGQGNPYEQYF	TGTGCCAGCAGTTTTGAGGGACAAGGGAACCCCTACGAGCAGTACTTC
TRBD2	TRBV6-5	TRBJ2-5	.	15	CASSSYLTGGETQYF	TGTGCCAGCAGTTCCTACCTGACGGGAGGAGAGACCCAGTACTTC
.	TRBV19	TRBJ2-2	.	13	CASSRGQPGELFF	TGTGCCAGTAGTAGGGGGCAGCCCGGGGAGCTGTTTTTT
.	TRBV4-1	TRBJ1-2	.	15	CASSQDEAKSYGYTF	TGCGCCAGCAGCCAAGATGAGGCCAAGAGCTATGGCTACACCTTC
.	TRBV9	TRBJ2-3	.	16	CASSVVGGFSTDTQYF	TGTGCCAGCAGCGTAGTCGGAGGGTTCAGCACAGATACGCAGTATTTT
.	TRBV5-1	TRBJ1-1	.	15	CASSPHRDRNTEAFF	TGCGCCAGCAGCCCTCACCGGGATAGGAACACTGAAGCTTTCTTT